These 17 T cell receptor beta chains came from one sample sequenced in a study of blood T cell repertoires in COVID-19. Some clones are missing from TCRdb's copy, which holds only in-frame ones; the method was immunoSEQ multiplex PCR. The table includes 190,000 or so clones, roughly 90% detected once. Sequenced sample: PBMCs or T cells enriched from blood (not recorded which). The receptors come from a woman between 18 and 30 years old who had recovered from COVID-19.

The J gene is TRBJ2-1, the V gene TRBV24-1; weak D call: TRBD2 (7 bases). Looked up from germline, CDR1 is KGHDR and CDR2 is SFDVKD. This CDR3 is 18 amino acids long. V was clipped by 4 bases and J by 5 bases, with 23 bases between them. Here the CDR3 DNA reads TGTGCCACCAGTGACCCATCCGAACGGGGGGCTCGGAACAATGAGCAGTTCTTC. Its translation: CATSDPSERGARNNEQFF.

The table lists this clone with a count of one. CDR3 region: CASLRGSQSYEQYF. The CDR3 DNA follows: TGTGCCAGCCTCCGGGGATCCCAAAGCTACGAGCAGTACTTC. The chain carries TRBV28 and TRBJ2-7; the D gene is possibly TRBD2 (5 bases). The V gene's germline CDR1 is MDHEN and CDR2 SYDVKM. The CDR3 is made up of 14 amino acids. The ends were cut back, 8 bases at V and 3 bases at J, with 17 bases in the middle.

In its sample, this clone was seen once. In nucleotides, the CDR3 is TGTGCCAGCAGTTTAGGCAGGGCTGGGGCCAACGTCCTGACTTTC. Protein product: CASSLGRAGANVLTF. The chain recombines TRBV28 with TRBJ2-6; tentative D call: TRBD1 (5 bases). V shed 2 bases and J shed 2 bases, with 7 bases lying between them. In germline, CDR1 is MDHEN, CDR2 SYDVKM. The CDR3 is made up of 15 amino acids.

This chain connects TRBV7-9 to TRBJ2-7; weak D call: TRBD1 (6 bases). This CDR3 is built from 12 residues. Trimming removed 4 bases at V and 6 bases at J, with 10 bases between. Germline CDR1 reads SEHNR; CDR2 reads FQNEAQ (reference sequence). The CDR3 region has the DNA TGTGCCAGCAGCTACAGGGCTGGCGAGCAGTACTTC. This translates into CASSYRAGEQYF. Full variable domain (outside the CDR3, taken from reference TRBV7-9 and TRBJ2-7): DTGVSQNPRHKITKRGQNVTFRCDPISEHNRLYWYRQTLGQGPEFLTYFQNEAQLEKSRLLSDRFSAERPKGSFSTLEIQRTEQGDSAMYLCASSYRAGEQYFGPGTRLTVT.

A few counts support this clone. This rearrangement joins TRBV6-2 or TRBV6-3 to TRBJ1-5; D perhaps matches TRBD1 (6 bases). The CDR3 extends over 14 amino acids. CDR1 MNHEY and CDR2 SVGEGT come from the germline V gene. The V and J ends lost 4 bases and 6 bases respectively, with 13 bases between them. CDR3 loop: CASSFGGGAQPQHF. CDR3 nucleotides: TGTGCCAGCAGTTTTGGGGGCGGAGCTCAGCCCCAGCATTTT.

This chain connects TRBV2 to TRBJ1-5; TRBD1 might be the D (5 bases). Germline V lookup: CDR1 SNHLY, CDR2 FYNNEI. The CDR3 spans 15 residues. Trimming took off 3 bases at V and 4 bases at J, with 13 bases between the two ends. CDR3 amino acids: CASSDKGLDNQPQHF. As DNA, the CDR3 is TGTGCCAGCAGTGATAAGGGGCTGGATAATCAGCCCCAGCATTTT.

The rearrangement joins TRBV7-9 to TRBJ1-2; a possible D gene is TRBD1 (6 bases). V was cut by 3 bases and J by 5 bases, with 13 bases left in between. The CDR3 loop spans 14 amino acids. The germline V gene has CDR1 SEHNR and CDR2 FQNEAQ (reference sequence). The CDR3 nucleotides read TGTGCCAGCAGCTTGGACAGCCTTTGGTATGGCTACACCTTC. Translating it yields CASSLDSLWYGYTF.

The chain couples TRBV18 to TRBJ1-5; TRBD1 aligns across 8 bases. V dropped 2 bases and J dropped 1; count of bases not matched to a gene: 4. The CDR3 consists of 16 residues. The germline gives CDR1 KGHSH, CDR2 LQKENI. For the CDR3, the DNA is TGTGCCAGCTCACCAGGACAGGGATTGAGCAATCAGCCCCAGCATTTT. Amino acid sequence: CASSPGQGLSNQPQHF. Combining the CDR3 with reference TRBV18 and TRBJ1-5 gives the whole variable domain NAGVMQNPRHLVRRRGQEARLRCSPMKGHSHVYWYRQLPEEGLKFMVYLQKENIIDESGMPKERFSAEFPKEGPSILRIQQVVRGDSAAYFCASSPGQGLSNQPQHFGDGTRLSIL.

The chain uses TRBV6-6 and TRBJ1-1, with D unclear. Deletions cut 6 bases from V and 0 bases from J, with 8 bases between. Per the germline V gene, CDR1 is MNHNY and CDR2 is SVGAGI (reference sequence). The CDR3 contains 13 residues. The CDR3 sequence is CASSPQLNTEAFF. As DNA, the CDR3 is TGTGCCAGCAGCCCACAACTGAACACTGAAGCTTTCTTT.

The chain combines TRBV28 with TRBJ2-1; TRBD2 might be the D (5 bases). Per germline, CDR1 MDHEN and CDR2 SYDVKM. The germline V and J ends were trimmed by 4 bases and 6 bases, with 10 bases remaining between them. This CDR3 is built from 13 residues. CDR3 DNA: TGTGCCAGCAGTTCGGGGAGAGGCAATGAGCAGTTCTTC. It is translated as CASSSGRGNEQFF.

The chain carries TRBV28 and TRBJ1-1, with D possibly TRBD1 on 5 matching bases. The ends were cut back, 7 bases at V and 5 bases at J, with 11 bases in the middle. The germline CDR1 and CDR2 sequences are MDHEN and SYDVKM. The CDR3 consists of 12 residues. This CDR3 is CASKQEGTEAFF. CDR3 nucleotide sequence: TGTGCCAGCAAACAGGAAGGAACTGAAGCTTTCTTT.

The chain recombines TRBV7-9 with TRBJ1-1, with TRBD1 matching 9 bases. This CDR3 spans 15 amino acids. The germline gives CDR1 SEHNR, CDR2 FQNEAQ (reference sequence). V lost 0 bases to trimming and J lost 7 bases; unmatched junction nucleotides: 6. The chain's CDR3 is CASSLAGTGRNEAFF. The CDR3, as DNA: TGTGCCAGCAGCTTAGCCGGGACAGGGCGAAATGAAGCTTTCTTT.

The J gene is TRBJ1-2, the V gene TRBV5-1; D gene unclear. The V gene's germline CDR1 is SGHRS and CDR2 YFSETQ. Trimming pared 3 bases from V and 4 bases from J, leaving 16 bases between. This CDR3 is 15 amino acids long. The DNA of the CDR3 is TGCGCCAGCAGCTACACCCTAGACGGTATCTATGGCTACACCTTC. Amino acids: CASSYTLDGIYGYTF.

The chain couples TRBV5-1 to TRBJ1-3; D is undetermined. Deletions cut 10 bases from V and 1 base from J, with 6 bases between. Germline V gene lookup returns CDR1 SGHRS and CDR2 YFSETQ. This CDR3 is built from 11 residues. The CDR3 region has the DNA TGCGCCCGAGGGTCTGGAAACACCATATATTTT. Translation: CARGSGNTIYF.

The chain uses TRBV5-6 and TRBJ2-2, with D tentatively TRBD2 (6 bases). The germline V gene encodes CDR1 SGHDT and CDR2 YYEEEE. The CDR3 extends over 16 amino acids. Between the trimmed V and J ends, which lost 3 bases and 3 bases, there was a span of 15 bases. DNA for the CDR3: TGTGCCAGCAGCTCAGAATGGGGGGTGGACACCGGGGAGCTGTTTTTT. Protein: CASSSEWGVDTGELFF.

This chain links TRBV5-1 with TRBJ2-1; TRBD1 might be the D (5 bases). The V end was cut by 6 bases, the J end by 0 bases, with 10 bases between. In germline, CDR1 is SGHRS, CDR2 YFSETQ. This CDR3 has 14 residues. CDR3 DNA sequence: TGCGCCAGCAACTACAGGAGCTCCTACAATGAGCAGTTCTTC. Amino acids: CASNYRSSYNEQFF.

The CDR3 DNA sequence: TGTGCCAGCAGCCAAGATCGGTCCCTAGGAGGAAGAGATACGCAGTATTTT. Amino acid sequence: CASSQDRSLGGRDTQYF. The chain has TRBV14 and TRBJ2-3, with D possibly being TRBD2 (5 bases). The V end lost 0 bases, the J end lost 5 bases, and 18 bases lay between the germline ends. Germline loops: CDR1 SGHDN, CDR2 FVKESK. CDR3 size: 17 residues.